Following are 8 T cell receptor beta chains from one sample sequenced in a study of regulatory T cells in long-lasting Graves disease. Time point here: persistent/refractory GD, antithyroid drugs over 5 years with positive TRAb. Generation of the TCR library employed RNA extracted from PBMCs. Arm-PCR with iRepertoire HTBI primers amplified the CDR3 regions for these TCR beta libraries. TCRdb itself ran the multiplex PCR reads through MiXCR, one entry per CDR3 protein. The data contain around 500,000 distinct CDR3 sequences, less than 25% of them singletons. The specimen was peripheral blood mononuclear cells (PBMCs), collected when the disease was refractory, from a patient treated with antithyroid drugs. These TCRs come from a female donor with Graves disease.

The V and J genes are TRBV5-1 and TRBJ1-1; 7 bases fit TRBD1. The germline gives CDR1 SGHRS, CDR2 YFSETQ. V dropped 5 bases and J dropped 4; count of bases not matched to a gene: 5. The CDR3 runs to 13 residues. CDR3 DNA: TGCGCCAGCAGTAAGACAGGGACCACTGAAGCTTTCTTT. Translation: CASSKTGTTEAFF.

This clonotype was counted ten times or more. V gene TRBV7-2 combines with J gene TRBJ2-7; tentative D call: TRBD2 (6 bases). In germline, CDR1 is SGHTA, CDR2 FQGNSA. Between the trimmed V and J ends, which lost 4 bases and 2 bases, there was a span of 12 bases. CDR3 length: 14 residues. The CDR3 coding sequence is TGTGCCAGCAGCTGGCGAGGAGGGCCCTACGAGCAGTACTTC. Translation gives CASSWRGGPYEQYF.

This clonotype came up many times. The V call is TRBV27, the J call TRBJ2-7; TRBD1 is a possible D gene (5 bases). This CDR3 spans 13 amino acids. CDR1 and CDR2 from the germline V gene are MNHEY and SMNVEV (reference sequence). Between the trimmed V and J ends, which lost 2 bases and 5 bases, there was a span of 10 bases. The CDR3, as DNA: TGTGCCAGCAGTTTAGATAGGGGCAACGAGCAGTACTTC. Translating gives CASSLDRGNEQYF.

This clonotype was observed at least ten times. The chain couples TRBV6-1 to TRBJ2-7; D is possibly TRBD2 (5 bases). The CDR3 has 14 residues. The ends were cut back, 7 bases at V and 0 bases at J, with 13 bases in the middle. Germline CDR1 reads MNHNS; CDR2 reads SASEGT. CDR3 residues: CASMEDAPSYEQYF. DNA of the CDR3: TGTGCCAGCATGGAGGACGCCCCCTCCTACGAGCAGTACTTC.

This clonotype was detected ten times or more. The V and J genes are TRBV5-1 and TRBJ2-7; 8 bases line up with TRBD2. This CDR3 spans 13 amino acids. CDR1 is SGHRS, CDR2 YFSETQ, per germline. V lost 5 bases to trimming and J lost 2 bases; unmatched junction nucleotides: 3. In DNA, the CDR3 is TGCGCCAGCAGTACTAGCGGACCCTACGAGCAGTACTTC. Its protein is CASSTSGPYEQYF.

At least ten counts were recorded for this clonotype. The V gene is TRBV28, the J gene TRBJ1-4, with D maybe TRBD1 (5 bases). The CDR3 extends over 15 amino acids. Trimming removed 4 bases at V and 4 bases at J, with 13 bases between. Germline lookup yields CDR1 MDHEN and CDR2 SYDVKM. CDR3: CASSSRTSHNEKLFF. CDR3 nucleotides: TGTGCCAGCAGTTCCAGGACAAGCCATAATGAAAAACTGTTTTTT.

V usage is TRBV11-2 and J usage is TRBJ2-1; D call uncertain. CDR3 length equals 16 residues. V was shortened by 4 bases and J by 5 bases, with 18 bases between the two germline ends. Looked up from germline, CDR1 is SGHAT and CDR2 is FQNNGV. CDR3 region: CASSSRAARSNNEQFF. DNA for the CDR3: TGTGCCAGCAGCTCCCGAGCCGCCCGTTCCAACAATGAGCAGTTCTTC.

This CDR3 is CASSRSRDPTDTQYF. The CDR3 DNA is TGTGCCAGCAGCCGAAGCCGGGACCCCACAGATACGCAGTATTTT. The chain combines TRBV11-2 with TRBJ2-3, with D perhaps matching TRBD1 or TRBD2 (5 bases each). CDR1 is SGHAT and CDR2 is FQNNGV in the germline V gene. The CDR3 is 15 residues long. Trimming pared 5 bases from V and 2 bases from J, leaving 14 bases between.